Below, one T cell receptor (beta chain) is given with its context. The sample belongs to a study of blood T cell repertoires in COVID-19. For the study at large: T cells, B-cell-depleted T cells, or PBMCs provided the cDNA or gDNA that served as material.

Only in-frame clones appear in the TCRdb table, and some are missing; sequencing was by immunoSEQ multiplex PCR. The sample carries a few hundred thousand clones, roughly nine tenths recorded once. Trimming took off 1 base at V and 5 bases at J, with 13 bases between the two ends. This CDR3 contains 15 residues. Germline CDR1 reads KGHSH; CDR2 reads LQKENI. Enrolled through a virtual design, the participants were between 18 and 89 years of age and came from fewer than 30 US areas. This receptor was obtained from a woman aged 55-70 years who had recovered from COVID-19. Sequencing was carried out using PBMCs or T cells enriched from blood (not recorded which). The genes are TRBV18 and TRBJ2-3; D is possibly TRBD2 (6 bases). The CDR3 sequence is CASSPRWDSVDTQYF. Written as DNA, the CDR3 is TGTGCCAGCTCACCACGATGGGACTCCGTAGATACGCAGTATTTT.